The source of this T cell receptor beta chain is a study of cytomegalovirus exposure and HLA in healthy donors. On this clone itself: No antigen is known for it.

PCR employed 60 Vbeta and 13 Jbeta primers. The repertoire was sequenced with immunoSEQ multiplex PCR; TCRdb's copy has only in-frame clones and lacks some. This sample lists 34,000 or so clones; its ten largest clones have about 5%. The CDR3 loop spans 16 amino acids. The V gene end was trimmed by 0 bases and the J gene end by 1 base; junction bases not matched to a gene: 5. Looked up from germline, CDR1 is GTSNPN and CDR2 is SVGIG (reference sequence). Study-level findings and limits: One cluster of highly shared sequence variants probably arose as a sequencing artifact. In a later analysis, TCR beta V- and J-gene trimming showed a link to a missense DCLRE1C variant. Productive status was seen about 87% or about 30% of the time for most TCR beta V segments in an earlier analysis.

This chain connects TRBV30 to TRBJ1-1, with 10 bases that match TRBD1. This sequence was found in a female donor in good health and CMV-seronegative. The sample comprised PBMCs. CDR3 protein: CAWSVRQGAPNTEAFF. The CDR3, as DNA: TGTGCCTGGAGTGTTCGACAGGGGGCCCCGAACACTGAAGCTTTCTTT.